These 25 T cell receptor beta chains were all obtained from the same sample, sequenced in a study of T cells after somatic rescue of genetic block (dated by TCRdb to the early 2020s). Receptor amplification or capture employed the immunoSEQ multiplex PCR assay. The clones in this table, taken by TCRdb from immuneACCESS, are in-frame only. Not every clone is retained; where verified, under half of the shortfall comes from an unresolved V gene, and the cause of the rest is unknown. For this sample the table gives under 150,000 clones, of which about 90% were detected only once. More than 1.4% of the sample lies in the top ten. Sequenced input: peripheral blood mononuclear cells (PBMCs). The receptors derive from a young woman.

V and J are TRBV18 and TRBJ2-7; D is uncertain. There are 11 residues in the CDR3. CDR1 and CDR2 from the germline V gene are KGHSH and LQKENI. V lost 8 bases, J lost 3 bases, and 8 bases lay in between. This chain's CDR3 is CASGTHYEQYF. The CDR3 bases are TGTGCCAGCGGAACGCACTACGAGCAGTACTTC.

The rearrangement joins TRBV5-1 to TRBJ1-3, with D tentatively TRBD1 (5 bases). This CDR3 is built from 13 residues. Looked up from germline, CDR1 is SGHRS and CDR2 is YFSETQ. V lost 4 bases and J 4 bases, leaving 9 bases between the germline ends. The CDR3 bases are TGCGCCAGCAGCCCGGACATAGGAAACACCATATATTTT. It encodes CASSPDIGNTIYF.

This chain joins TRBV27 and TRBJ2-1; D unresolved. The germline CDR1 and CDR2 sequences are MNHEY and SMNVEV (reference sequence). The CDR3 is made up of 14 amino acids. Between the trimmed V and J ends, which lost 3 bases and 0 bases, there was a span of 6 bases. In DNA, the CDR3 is TGTGCCAGCAGTTTTCGTGGCTCCTACAATGAGCAGTTCTTC. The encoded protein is CASSFRGSYNEQFF.

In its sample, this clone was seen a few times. In DNA, the CDR3 is TGTGCCAGCAGCTTAGGATCCTCAGGGACCATCTATGGCTACACCTTC. Translating gives CASSLGSSGTIYGYTF. This sequence joins TRBV7-8 and TRBJ1-2; D might be TRBD1 (5 bases). In germline, CDR1 is SGHVS, CDR2 FQNEAQ. The CDR3 is 16 residues long. The V end was cut by 1 base, the J end by 4 bases, with 16 bases between.

The CDR3 sequence: CASSLEGGPMNTEAFF. CDR3 sequence (DNA): TGTGCCAGCAGCTTAGAAGGGGGGCCCATGAACACTGAAGCTTTCTTT. This chain joins TRBV7-9 and TRBJ1-1, with D maybe TRBD1 (6 bases). CDR1 and CDR2 from the germline V gene are SEHNR and FQNEAQ (reference sequence). Deletions cut 1 base from V and 0 bases from J, with 12 bases between. The CDR3 has 16 residues.

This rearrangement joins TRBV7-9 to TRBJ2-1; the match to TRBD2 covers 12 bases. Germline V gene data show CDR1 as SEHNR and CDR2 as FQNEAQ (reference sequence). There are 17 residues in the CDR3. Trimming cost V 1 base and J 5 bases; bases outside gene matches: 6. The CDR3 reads CASSLVWTSGVDNEQFF. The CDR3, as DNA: TGTGCCAGCAGCTTAGTTTGGACTAGCGGGGTGGACAATGAGCAGTTCTTC.

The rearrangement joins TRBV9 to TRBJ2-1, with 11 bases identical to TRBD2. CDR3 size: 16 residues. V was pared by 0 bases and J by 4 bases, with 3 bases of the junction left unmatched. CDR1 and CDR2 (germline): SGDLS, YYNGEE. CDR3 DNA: TGTGCCAGCAGCGTAGGTCTAGCGGGGGGATACAATGAGCAGTTCTTC. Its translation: CASSVGLAGGYNEQFF.

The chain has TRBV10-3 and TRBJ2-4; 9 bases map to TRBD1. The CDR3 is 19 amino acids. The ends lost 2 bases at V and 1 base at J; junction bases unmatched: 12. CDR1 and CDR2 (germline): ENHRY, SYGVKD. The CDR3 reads CAISERGQGEGSAKNIQYF. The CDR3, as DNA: TGTGCCATCAGTGAGCGGGGACAGGGTGAGGGTTCGGCCAAAAACATTCAGTACTTC.

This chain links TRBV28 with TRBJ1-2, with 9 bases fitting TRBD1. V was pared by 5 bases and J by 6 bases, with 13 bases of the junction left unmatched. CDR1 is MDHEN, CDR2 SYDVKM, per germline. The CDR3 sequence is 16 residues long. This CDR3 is CASSPAMGTGSNGYTF. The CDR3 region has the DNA TGTGCCAGCAGTCCCGCTATGGGGACAGGGTCCAATGGCTACACCTTC.

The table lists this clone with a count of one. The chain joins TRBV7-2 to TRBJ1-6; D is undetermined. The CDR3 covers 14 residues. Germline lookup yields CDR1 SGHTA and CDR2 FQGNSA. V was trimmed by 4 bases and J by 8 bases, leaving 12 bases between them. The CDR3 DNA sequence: TGTGCCAGCAGCTCCTGGTTGGGTGATTCACCCCTCCACTTT. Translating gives CASSSWLGDSPLHF.

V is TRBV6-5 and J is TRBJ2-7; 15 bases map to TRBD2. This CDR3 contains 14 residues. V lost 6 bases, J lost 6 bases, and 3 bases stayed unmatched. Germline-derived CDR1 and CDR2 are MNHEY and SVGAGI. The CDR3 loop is CASSLGLAGGEQYF. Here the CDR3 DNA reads TGTGCCAGCAGCTTGGGACTAGCGGGGGGCGAGCAGTACTTC.

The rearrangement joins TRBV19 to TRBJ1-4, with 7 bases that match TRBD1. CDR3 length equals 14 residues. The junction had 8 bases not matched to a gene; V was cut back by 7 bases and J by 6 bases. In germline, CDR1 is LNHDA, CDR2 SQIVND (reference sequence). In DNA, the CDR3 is TGTGCCAGTAACCTACAGGGGTACGATGAAAAACTGTTTTTT. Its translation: CASNLQGYDEKLFF.

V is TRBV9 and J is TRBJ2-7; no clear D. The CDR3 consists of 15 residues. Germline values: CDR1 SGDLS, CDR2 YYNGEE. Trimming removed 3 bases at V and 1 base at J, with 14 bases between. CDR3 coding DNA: TGTGCCAGCAGCGCCGCCTTCGACGGATCCTACGAGCAGTACTTC. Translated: CASSAAFDGSYEQYF. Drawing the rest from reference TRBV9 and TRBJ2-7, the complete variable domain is DSGVTQTPKHLITATGQRVTLRCSPRSGDLSVYWYQQSLDQGLQFLIQYYNGEERAKGNILERFSAQQFPDLHSELNLSSLELGDSALYFCASSAAFDGSYEQYFGPGTRLTVT.

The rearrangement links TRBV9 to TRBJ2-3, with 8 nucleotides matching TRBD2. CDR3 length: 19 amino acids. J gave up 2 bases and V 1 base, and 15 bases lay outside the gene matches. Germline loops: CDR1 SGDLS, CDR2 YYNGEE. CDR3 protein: CASSVRGGIREINTDTQYF. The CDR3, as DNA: TGTGCCAGCAGCGTACGCGGGGGGATCAGAGAGATCAACACAGATACGCAGTATTTT.

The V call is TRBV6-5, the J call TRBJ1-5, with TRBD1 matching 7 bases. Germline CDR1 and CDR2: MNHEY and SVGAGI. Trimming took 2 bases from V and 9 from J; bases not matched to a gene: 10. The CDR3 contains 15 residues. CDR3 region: CASSYSPGGSWPQHF. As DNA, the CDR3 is TGTGCCAGCAGTTACAGCCCAGGGGGTTCTTGGCCCCAGCATTTT.

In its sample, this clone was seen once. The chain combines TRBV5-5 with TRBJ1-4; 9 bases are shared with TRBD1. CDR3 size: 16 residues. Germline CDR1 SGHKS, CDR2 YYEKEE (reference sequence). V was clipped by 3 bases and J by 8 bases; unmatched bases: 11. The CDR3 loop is CASSYGPGQGDEKLFF. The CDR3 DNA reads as TGTGCCAGCAGCTATGGACCGGGACAGGGAGACGAAAAACTGTTTTTT. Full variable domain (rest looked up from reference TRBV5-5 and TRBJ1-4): DAGVTQSPTHLIKTRGQQVTLRCSPISGHKSVSWYQQVLGQGPQFIFQYYEKEERGRGNFPDRFSARQFPNYSSELNVNALLLGDSALYLCASSYGPGQGDEKLFFGSGTQLSVL.

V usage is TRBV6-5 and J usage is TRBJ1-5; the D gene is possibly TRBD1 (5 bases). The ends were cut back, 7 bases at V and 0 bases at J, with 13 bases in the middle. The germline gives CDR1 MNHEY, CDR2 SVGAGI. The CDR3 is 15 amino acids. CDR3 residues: CASNEDISSNQPQHF. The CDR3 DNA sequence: TGTGCCAGCAATGAGGACATTTCTAGCAATCAGCCCCAGCATTTT.

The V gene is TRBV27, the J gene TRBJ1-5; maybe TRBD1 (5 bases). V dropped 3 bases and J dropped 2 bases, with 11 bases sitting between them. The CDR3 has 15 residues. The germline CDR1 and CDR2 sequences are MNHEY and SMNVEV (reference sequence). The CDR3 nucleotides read TGTGCCAGCAGTTTGGACGGGGACGGCAATCAGCCCCAGCATTTT. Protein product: CASSLDGDGNQPQHF.

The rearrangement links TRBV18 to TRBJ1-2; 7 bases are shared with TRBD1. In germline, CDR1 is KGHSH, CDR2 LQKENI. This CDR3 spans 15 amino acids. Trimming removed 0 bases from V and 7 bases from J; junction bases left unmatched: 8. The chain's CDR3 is CASSPPAGGRAGYTF. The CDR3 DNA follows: TGTGCCAGCTCACCACCCGCAGGGGGTAGGGCTGGCTACACCTTC.

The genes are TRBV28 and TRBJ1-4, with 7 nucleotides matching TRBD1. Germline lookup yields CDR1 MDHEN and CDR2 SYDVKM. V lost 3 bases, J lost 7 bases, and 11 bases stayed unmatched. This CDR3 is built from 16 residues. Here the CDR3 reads CASSLGTVDFGEKLFF. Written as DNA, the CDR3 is TGTGCCAGCAGTTTGGGGACAGTCGATTTCGGTGAAAAACTGTTTTTT.

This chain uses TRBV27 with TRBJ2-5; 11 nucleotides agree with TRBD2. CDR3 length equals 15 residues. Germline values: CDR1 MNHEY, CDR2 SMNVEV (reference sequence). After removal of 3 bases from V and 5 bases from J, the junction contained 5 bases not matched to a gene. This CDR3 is CASSLTSGEWETQYF. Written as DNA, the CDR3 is TGTGCCAGCAGTTTGACTAGCGGGGAGTGGGAGACCCAGTACTTC.

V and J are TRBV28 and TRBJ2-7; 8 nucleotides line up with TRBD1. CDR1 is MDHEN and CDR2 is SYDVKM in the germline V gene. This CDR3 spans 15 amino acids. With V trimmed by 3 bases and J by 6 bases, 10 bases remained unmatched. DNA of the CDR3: TGTGCCAGCAGTTTTTCAGGGGGCGTCGGGAGCGAGCAGTACTTC. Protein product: CASSFSGGVGSEQYF.

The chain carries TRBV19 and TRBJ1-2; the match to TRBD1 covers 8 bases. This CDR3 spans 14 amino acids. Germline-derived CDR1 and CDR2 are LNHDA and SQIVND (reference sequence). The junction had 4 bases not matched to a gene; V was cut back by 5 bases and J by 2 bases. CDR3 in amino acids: CASSPGTGNYGYTF. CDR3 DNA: TGTGCCAGTAGTCCCGGGACAGGAAACTATGGCTACACCTTC.

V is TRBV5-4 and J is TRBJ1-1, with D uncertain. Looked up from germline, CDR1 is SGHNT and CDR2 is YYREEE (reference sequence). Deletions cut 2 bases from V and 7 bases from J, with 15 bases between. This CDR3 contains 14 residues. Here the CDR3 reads CASSFRSETYEAFF. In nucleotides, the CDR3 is TGTGCCAGCAGCTTTAGATCCGAGACCTATGAAGCTTTCTTT.

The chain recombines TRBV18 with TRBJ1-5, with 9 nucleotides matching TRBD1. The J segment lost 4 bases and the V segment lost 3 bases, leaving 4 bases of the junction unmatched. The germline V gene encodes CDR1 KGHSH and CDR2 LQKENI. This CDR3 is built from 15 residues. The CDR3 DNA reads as TGTGCCAGCTCACCCGGACAGGGGAAGAATCAGCCCCAGCATTTT. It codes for CASSPGQGKNQPQHF.